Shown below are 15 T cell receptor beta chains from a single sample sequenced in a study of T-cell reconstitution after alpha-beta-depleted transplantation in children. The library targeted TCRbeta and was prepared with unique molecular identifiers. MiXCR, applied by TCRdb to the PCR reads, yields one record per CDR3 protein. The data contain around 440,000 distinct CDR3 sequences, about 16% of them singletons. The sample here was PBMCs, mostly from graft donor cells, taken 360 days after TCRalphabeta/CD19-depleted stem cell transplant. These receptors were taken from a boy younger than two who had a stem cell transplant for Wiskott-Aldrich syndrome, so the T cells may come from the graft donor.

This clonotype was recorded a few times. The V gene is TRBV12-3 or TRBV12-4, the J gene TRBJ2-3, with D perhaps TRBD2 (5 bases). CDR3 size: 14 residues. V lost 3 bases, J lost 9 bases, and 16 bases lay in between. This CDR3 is CASSFGLAGRTQYF. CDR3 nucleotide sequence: TGTGCCAGCAGTTTCGGGCTAGCCGGCCGGACGCAGTATTTT.

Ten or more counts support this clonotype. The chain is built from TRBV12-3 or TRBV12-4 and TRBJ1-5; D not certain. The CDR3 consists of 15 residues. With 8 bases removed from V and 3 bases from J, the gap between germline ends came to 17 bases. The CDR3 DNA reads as TGTGCCAGCGACATGGGAGGAATTCTCAATCAGCCCCAGCATTTT. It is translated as CASDMGGILNQPQHF.

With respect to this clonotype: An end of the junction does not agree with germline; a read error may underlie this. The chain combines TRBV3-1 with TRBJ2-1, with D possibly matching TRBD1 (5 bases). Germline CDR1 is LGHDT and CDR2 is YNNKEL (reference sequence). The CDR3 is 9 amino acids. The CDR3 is CASSPPQVF. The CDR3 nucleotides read TGTGCCAGCAGCCCTCCACAGGTCTTC.

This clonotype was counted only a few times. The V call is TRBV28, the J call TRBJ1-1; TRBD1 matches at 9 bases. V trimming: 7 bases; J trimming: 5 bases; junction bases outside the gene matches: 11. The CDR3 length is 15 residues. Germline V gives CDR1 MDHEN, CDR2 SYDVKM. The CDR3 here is CASTLSRQGGTEAFF. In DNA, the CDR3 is TGTGCCAGCACCCTTTCCCGACAGGGGGGGACTGAAGCTTTCTTT.

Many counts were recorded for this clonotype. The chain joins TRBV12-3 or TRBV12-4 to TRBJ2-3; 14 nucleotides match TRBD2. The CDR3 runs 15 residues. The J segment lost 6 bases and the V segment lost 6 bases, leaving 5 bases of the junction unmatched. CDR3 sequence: CASSLGLAGADTQYF. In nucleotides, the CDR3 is TGTGCCAGCAGCTTGGGACTAGCGGGGGCGGATACGCAGTATTTT.

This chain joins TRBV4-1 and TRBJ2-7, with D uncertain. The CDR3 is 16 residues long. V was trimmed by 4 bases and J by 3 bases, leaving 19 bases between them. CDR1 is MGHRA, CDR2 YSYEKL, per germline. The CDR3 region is CASSLKVTASNYEQYF. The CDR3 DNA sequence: TGCGCCAGCAGCCTGAAAGTAACCGCGTCAAACTACGAGCAGTACTTC.

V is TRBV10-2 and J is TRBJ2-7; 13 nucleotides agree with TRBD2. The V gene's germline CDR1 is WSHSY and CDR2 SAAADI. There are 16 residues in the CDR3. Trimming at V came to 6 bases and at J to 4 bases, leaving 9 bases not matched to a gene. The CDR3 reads CASRDLGLAGRYEQYF. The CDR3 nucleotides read TGCGCCAGCAGAGACTTGGGACTAGCGGGAAGGTACGAGCAGTACTTC.

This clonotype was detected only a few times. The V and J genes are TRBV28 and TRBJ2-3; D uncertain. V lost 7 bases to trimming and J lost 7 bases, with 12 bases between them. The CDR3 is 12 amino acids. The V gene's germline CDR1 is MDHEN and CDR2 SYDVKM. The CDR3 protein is CASTKLPHTQYF. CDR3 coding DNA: TGTGCCAGCACCAAACTTCCCCATACGCAGTATTTT.

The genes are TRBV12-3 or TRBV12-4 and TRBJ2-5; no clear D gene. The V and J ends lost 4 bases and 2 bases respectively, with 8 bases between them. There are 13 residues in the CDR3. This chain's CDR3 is CASSYQLQETQYF. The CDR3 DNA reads TGTGCCAGCAGTTATCAGTTACAAGAGACCCAGTACTTC.

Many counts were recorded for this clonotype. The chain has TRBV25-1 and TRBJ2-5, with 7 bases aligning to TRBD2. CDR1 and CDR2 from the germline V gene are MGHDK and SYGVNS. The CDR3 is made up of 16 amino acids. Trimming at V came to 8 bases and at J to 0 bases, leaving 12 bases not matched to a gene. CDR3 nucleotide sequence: TGTGCCAGCGCCTTGAATGGGAGGGGCGACCAAGAGACCCAGTACTTC. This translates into CASALNGRGDQETQYF.

The CDR3 loop is CASSRSRRLAGDTDTQYF. The CDR3 DNA follows: TGTGCCAGCAGTAGATCGAGAAGACTAGCGGGAGACACAGATACGCAGTATTTT. The genes are TRBV2 and TRBJ2-3; 12 nucleotides agree with TRBD2. Germline-derived CDR1 and CDR2 are SNHLY and FYNNEI. V shed 5 bases and J 2 bases; nucleotides not matched to a gene: 11. CDR3 length equals 18 residues.

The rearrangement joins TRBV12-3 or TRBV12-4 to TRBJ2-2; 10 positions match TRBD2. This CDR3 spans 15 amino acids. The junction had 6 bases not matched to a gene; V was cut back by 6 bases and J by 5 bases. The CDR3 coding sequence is TGTGCCAGCAGCCGGACGGGACTAGCGACCGGGGAGCTGTTTTTT. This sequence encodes CASSRTGLATGELFF.

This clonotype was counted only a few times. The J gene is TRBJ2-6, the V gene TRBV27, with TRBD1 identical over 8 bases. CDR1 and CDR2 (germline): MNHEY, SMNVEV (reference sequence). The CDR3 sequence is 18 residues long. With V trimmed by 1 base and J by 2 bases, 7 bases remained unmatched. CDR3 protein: CASSLLGQGNAGANVLTF. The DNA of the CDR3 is TGTGCCAGCAGTTTATTAGGACAGGGTAACGCTGGGGCCAACGTCCTGACTTTC.

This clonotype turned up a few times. The CDR3, as DNA: TGTGCCAGCAGCTTAGGTCTGGCCCCCACAGATACGCAGTATTTT. Residues: CASSLGLAPTDTQYF. This rearrangement joins TRBV11-2 to TRBJ2-3; no clear D gene. V lost 1 base and J 2 bases, leaving 10 bases between the germline ends. The CDR3 consists of 15 residues. Germline assignment: CDR1 SGHAT and CDR2 FQNNGV.

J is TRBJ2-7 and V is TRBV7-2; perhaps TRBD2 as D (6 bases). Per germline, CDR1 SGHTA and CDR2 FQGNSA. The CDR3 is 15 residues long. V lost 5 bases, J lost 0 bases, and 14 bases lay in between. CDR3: CASSRYPGVSYEQYF. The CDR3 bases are TGTGCCAGCAGCCGATACCCGGGGGTCTCCTACGAGCAGTACTTC.